These T cell receptor beta chains were read from a single sample in a study of blood T cell repertoires in COVID-19. The data were produced by immunoSEQ multiplex PCR, yet TCRdb's version contains in-frame clones alone and is incomplete. In the table there are hundreds of thousands of clones, approximately 85% of which are singletons. Sequenced input: peripheral blood. These receptors all stem from a young woman with acute or convalescent COVID-19. Both conserved end residues are part of each CDR3. The D gene is left open where the match is weak. Not all rows give a size; the values are once, few, many and, for expanded clones, a class.

v_call	d_call	j_call	clone_size	cdr3_nt	cdr3_aa
TRBV2	TRBD1	TRBJ2-7	NA	TGTGCCAGCAAGAGGACAGGGGTATACGAGCAGTACTTC	CASKRTGVYEQYF
TRBV7-3	NA	TRBJ1-1	NA	TGTGCCAGCAGCGTCCGGATGAACAGTGAAGCTTTCTTT	CASSVRMNSEAFF
TRBV4-1	NA	TRBJ1-4	few	TGCGCCAGCAGCCTTGGTCGTCCGGGAACTAATGAAAAACTGTTTTTT	CASSLGRPGTNEKLFF
TRBV30	NA	TRBJ1-5	NA	TGTGCCTGGAGTGTACTGGGACACCCTTATAGCAATCAGCCCCAGCATTTT	CAWSVLGHPYSNQPQHF
TRBV9	TRBD1	TRBJ1-3	NA	TGTGCCAGTGACTATCCGAGAGACAGGGAAAGGGGCTCTGGAAACACCATATATTTT	CASDYPRDRERGSGNTIYF
TRBV19	TRBD1	TRBJ2-4	NA	TGTGCCAGTAGTATAGCTGTAGTGGCAGGGGGCGCCGGCAAAAACATTCAGTACTTC	CASSIAVVAGGAGKNIQYF
TRBV5-8	NA	TRBJ2-4	NA	TGTGCCAGCAGGCCCCCGGGGAGTGACCTAAACATTCAGTACTTC	CASRPPGSDLNIQYF
TRBV7-6	TRBD2	TRBJ2-1	NA	TGTGCCAGCAGCTTAGACGGGACTAGCGGGCTGGGAATGTCCTACAATGAGCAGTTCTTC	CASSLDGTSGLGMSYNEQFF
TRBV6-6	NA	TRBJ2-7	once	TGTGCCAGCAGCTTTAGCGGAGGGATCTACGAGCAGTACTTC	CASSFSGGIYEQYF
TRBV19	NA	TRBJ2-1	once	TGTGCCAGTAGTGGGGGGGGCCACAATGAGCAGTTCTTC	CASSGGGHNEQFF
TRBV23-1	TRBD2	TRBJ2-3	NA	TGCGCCAGCAGTCCCACGGGACTAGCGGGAGGGAGGGGCACAGATACGCAGTATTTT	CASSPTGLAGGRGTDTQYF
TRBV7-6	TRBD2	TRBJ2-5	NA	TGTGCCAGCAGCTTGGGACTAGCGGGAAAAGAGACCCAGTACTTC	CASSLGLAGKETQYF
TRBV12-5	NA	TRBJ1-1	NA	TGTGCTAGTGTTAAGGAGTCGAACACTGAAGCTTTCTTT	CASVKESNTEAFF
TRBV7-2	TRBD2	TRBJ2-7	few	TGTGCCAGCAGCCTCCCCAGTTCCGGGAGGGCCACCTACGAGCAGTACTTC	CASSLPSSGRATYEQYF
TRBV7-3	NA	TRBJ1-6	NA	TGTGCCAGCAGCTCCCGACAGAATTCACCCCTCCACTTT	CASSSRQNSPLHF
TRBV7-3	TRBD2	TRBJ2-2	NA	TGTGCCAGCAGCCTCGGGGCTAGCGGGACGGGCGGGGAGCTGTTTTTT	CASSLGASGTGGELFF
TRBV7-9	NA	TRBJ2-1	NA	TGTGCCAGCAGCCAAGGGGCCTACAATGAGCAGTTCTTC	CASSQGAYNEQFF
TRBV9	NA	TRBJ1-4	NA	TGTGCCAGCAGCGCCCTAGGGGTATCTAATGAAAAACTGTTTTTT	CASSALGVSNEKLFF
TRBV5-4	TRBD1	TRBJ2-1	once	TGTGCCAGCAGCCCGGGACAGGGGACCTACAATGAGCAGTTCTTC	CASSPGQGTYNEQFF
TRBV15	NA	TRBJ1-1	once	TGTGCCACCAGCAGAGACCCAAACAGGGTAGGTCCTGAAGCTTTCTTT	CATSRDPNRVGPEAFF
TRBV5-1	TRBD2	TRBJ2-7	once	TGCGCCAGCAGCTTGGAGCCTAGCGGGAGAACCATCTACGAGCAGTACTTC	CASSLEPSGRTIYEQYF
TRBV6-6	TRBD1	TRBJ1-3	few	TGTGCCAGCAGTCATCCCGGGACAGGGGGCACAGGAAACACCATATATTTT	CASSHPGTGGTGNTIYF
TRBV2	TRBD2	TRBJ2-1	NA	TGTGCCAGCAGTGGACGAGGACAAGGACTAGCCAGGCAGTTCTTC	CASSGRGQGLARQFF
TRBV19	TRBD1	TRBJ1-1	NA	TGTGCCAGTAGTATGACTATCCCTCAGGGGGCTGATGAAGCTTTCTTT	CASSMTIPQGADEAFF
TRBV7-9	NA	TRBJ2-7	NA	TGTGCCAGCAGCATACCTACAGATTCCTACGAGCAGTACTTC	CASSIPTDSYEQYF
TRBV19	NA	TRBJ2-7	NA	TGTGCCAGTAGTCAGGTCTCCTACGAGCAGTACTTC	CASSQVSYEQYF
TRBV27	NA	TRBJ2-2	NA	TGTGCCAGCAGTGACTACACAGGGGACTCTTACACCGGGGAGCTGTTTTTT	CASSDYTGDSYTGELFF
TRBV3-1/TRBV3-2	TRBD1	TRBJ1-1	few	TGTGCCAGCAGCCAGACAGGGACGGGCACTGAAGCTTTCTTT	CASSQTGTGTEAFF
TRBV15	TRBD1	TRBJ2-7	NA	TGTGCCACCAGCAGAGAAGGGACAGGGGGGGGAGCGGGCAAAATCTTC	CATSREGTGGGAGKIF
TRBV5-1	TRBD1	TRBJ1-2	NA	TGCGCCAGCAGCTTGGCTACAGGGGAAGCGGGTGGCTACACCTTC	CASSLATGEAGGYTF
TRBV13	TRBD1	TRBJ1-2	NA	TGTGCCAGCAGCTTGGGCAGGGGACAGGGGGCAGTTGGCTACACCTTC	CASSLGRGQGAVGYTF
TRBV7-6	TRBD2	TRBJ2-1	NA	TGTGCCAGCAGCGCCACTAGCGGAGCCCCCAATGAGCAGTTCTTC	CASSATSGAPNEQFF
TRBV12-5	NA	TRBJ1-2	NA	TGTGCTAGTGGTAAAACCGGACTCCTCTATGGCTACACCTTC	CASGKTGLLYGYTF
TRBV28	NA	TRBJ2-1	NA	TGTGCCAGCAGTCCTTACAACTACAATGAGCAGTTCTTC	CASSPYNYNEQFF
TRBV19	TRBD2	TRBJ2-1	few	TGTGCCAGTAGTATCTATAGCGGGAAGGGCCACAATGAGCAGTTCTTC	CASSIYSGKGHNEQFF
TRBV15	NA	TRBJ2-1	NA	TGTGCCACCAGCAGAGATCCGGGGTACAATGAGCAGTTCTTC	CATSRDPGYNEQFF
TRBV24-1	NA	TRBJ2-1	once	TGTGCCACCAGTGATTTTTGGCAGGGCCCAGACAATGAGCAGTTCTTC	CATSDFWQGPDNEQFF
TRBV11-2	TRBD1	TRBJ2-7	NA	TGTGCCAGCAGCCCCGCGGGTACAGGGGCCGAGCAGTACTTC	CASSPAGTGAEQYF
TRBV12-3/TRBV12-4	TRBD1	TRBJ1-2	few	TGTGCCAGCAGTTCCGGGACAGACTATGGCTACACCTTC	CASSSGTDYGYTF